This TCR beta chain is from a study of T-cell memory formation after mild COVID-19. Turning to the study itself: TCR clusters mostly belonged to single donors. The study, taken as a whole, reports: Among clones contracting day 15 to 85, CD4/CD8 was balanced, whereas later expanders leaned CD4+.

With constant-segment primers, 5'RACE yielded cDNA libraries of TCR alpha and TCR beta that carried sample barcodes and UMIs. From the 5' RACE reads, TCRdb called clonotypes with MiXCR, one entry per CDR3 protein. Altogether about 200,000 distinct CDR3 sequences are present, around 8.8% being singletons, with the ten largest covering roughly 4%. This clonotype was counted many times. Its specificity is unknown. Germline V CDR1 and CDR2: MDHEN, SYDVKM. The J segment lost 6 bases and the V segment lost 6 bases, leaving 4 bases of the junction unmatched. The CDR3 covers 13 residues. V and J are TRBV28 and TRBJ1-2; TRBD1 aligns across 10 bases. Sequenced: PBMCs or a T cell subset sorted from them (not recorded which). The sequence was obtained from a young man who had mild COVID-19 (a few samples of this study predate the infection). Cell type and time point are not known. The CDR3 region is CASRQTGGHGYTF. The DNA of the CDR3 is TGTGCCAGCAGGCAGACAGGGGGCCATGGCTACACCTTC.